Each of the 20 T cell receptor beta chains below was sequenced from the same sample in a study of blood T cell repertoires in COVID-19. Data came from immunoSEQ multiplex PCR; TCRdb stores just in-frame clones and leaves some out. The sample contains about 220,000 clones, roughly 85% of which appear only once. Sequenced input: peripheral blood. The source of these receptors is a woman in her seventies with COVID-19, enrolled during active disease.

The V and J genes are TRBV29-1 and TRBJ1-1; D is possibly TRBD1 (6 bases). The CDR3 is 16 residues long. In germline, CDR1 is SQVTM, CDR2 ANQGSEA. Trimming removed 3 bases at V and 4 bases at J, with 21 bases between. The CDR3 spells CSVDILGGGAPTEAFF. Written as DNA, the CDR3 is TGCAGCGTTGACATCCTGGGTGGGGGGGCCCCCACTGAAGCTTTCTTT.

The CDR3 region has the DNA TGTGCCAGCAGTTTCAGGGGGACAGAGGACACCTTC. Translating it yields CASSFRGTEDTF. The chain combines TRBV12-3 or TRBV12-4 with TRBJ1-2; TRBD1 aligns across 7 bases. The CDR3 has 12 amino acids. Germline trimming cut 3 bases from V and 12 bases from J; bases unmatched to any gene: 7.

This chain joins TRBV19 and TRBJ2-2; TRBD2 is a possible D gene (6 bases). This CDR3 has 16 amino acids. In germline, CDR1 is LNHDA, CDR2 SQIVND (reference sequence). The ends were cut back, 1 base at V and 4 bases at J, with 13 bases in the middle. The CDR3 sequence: CASSIGVGGITGELFF. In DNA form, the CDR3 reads TGTGCCAGTAGTATAGGTGTGGGGGGAATCACCGGGGAGCTGTTTTTT.

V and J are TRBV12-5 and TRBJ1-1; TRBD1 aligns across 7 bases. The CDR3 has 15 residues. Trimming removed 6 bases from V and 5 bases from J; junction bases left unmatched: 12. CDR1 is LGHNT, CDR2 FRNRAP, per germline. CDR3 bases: TGTGCTAGTGGGAAATACCCAGGGGGAAGAACTGAAGCTTTCTTT. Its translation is CASGKYPGGRTEAFF. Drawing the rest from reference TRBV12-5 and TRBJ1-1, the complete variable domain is DARVTQTPRHKVTEMGQEVTMRCQPILGHNTVFWYRQTMMQGLELLAYFRNRAPLDDSGMPKDRFSAEMPDATLATLKIQPSEPRDSAVYFCASGKYPGGRTEAFFGQGTRLTVV.

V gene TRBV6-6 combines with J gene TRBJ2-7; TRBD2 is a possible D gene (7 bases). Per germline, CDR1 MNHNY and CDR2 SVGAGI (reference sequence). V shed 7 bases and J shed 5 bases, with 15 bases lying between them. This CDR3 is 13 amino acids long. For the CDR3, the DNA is TGTGCCAGCACCGGGCAGGGGAGGGACGAGCAGTACTTC. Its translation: CASTGQGRDEQYF.

In nucleotides, the CDR3 is TGCGCCAGCAGCCAAGGACAACGGGATGGGTGGGCAGATACGCAGTATTTT. Translated: CASSQGQRDGWADTQYF. The chain uses TRBV4-1 and TRBJ2-3; possibly TRBD2 for D (5 bases). The germline V gene has CDR1 MGHRA and CDR2 YSYEKL. Trimming took off 1 base at V and 4 bases at J, with 18 bases between the two ends. CDR3 length: 17 amino acids.

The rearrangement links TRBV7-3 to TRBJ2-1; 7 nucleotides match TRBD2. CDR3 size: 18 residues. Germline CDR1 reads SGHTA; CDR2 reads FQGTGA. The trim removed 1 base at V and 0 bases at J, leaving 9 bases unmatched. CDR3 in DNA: TGTGCCAGCAGCTTAAGGGGTAGCGGGCCATTCTCCTACAATGAGCAGTTCTTC. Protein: CASSLRGSGPFSYNEQFF.

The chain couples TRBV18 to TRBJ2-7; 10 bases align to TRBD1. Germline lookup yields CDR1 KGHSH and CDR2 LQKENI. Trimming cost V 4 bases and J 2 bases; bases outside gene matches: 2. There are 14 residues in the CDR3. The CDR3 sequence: CASSLGTGAYEQYF. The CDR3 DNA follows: TGTGCCAGCTCACTGGGGACAGGGGCCTACGAGCAGTACTTC. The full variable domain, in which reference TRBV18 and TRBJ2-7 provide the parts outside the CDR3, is NAGVMQNPRHLVRRRGQEARLRCSPMKGHSHVYWYRQLPEEGLKFMVYLQKENIIDESGMPKERFSAEFPKEGPSILRIQQVVRGDSAAYFCASSLGTGAYEQYFGPGTRLTVT.

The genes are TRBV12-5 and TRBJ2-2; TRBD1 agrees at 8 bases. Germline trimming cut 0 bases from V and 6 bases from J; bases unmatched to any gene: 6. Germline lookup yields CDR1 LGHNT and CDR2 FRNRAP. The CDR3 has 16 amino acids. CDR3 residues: CASGLVGQGGAGELFF. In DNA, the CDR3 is TGTGCTAGTGGTTTGGTCGGACAGGGTGGTGCCGGGGAGCTGTTTTTT. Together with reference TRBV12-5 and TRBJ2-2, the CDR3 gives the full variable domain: DARVTQTPRHKVTEMGQEVTMRCQPILGHNTVFWYRQTMMQGLELLAYFRNRAPLDDSGMPKDRFSAEMPDATLATLKIQPSEPRDSAVYFCASGLVGQGGAGELFFGEGSRLTVL.

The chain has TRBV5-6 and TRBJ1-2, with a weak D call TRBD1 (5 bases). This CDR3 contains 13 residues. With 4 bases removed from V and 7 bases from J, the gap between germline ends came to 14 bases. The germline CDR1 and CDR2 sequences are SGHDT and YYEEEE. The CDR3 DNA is TGTGCCAGCAGCGTAACGGGGACTGGTGGCTACACCTTC. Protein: CASSVTGTGGYTF.

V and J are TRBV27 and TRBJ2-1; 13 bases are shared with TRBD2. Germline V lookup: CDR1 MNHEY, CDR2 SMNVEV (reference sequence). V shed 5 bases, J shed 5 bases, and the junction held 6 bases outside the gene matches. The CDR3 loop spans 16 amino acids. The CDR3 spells CASSPRGTSGNNEQFF. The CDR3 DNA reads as TGTGCCAGCAGTCCCCGTGGGACTAGCGGGAACAATGAGCAGTTCTTC.

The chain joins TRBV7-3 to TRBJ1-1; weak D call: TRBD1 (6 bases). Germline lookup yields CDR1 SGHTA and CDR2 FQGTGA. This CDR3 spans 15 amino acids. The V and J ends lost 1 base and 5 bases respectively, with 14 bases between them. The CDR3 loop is CASSLIGQRGTEAFF. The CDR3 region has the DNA TGTGCCAGCAGCTTAATTGGACAGAGGGGGACTGAAGCTTTCTTT.

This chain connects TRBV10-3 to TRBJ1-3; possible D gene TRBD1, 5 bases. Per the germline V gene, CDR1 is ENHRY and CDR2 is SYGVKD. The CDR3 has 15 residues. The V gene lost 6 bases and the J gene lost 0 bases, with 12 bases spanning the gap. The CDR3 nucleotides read TGTGCCATCAGCGGGGGACCGAGCTCTGGAAACACCATATATTTT. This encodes CAISGGPSSGNTIYF.

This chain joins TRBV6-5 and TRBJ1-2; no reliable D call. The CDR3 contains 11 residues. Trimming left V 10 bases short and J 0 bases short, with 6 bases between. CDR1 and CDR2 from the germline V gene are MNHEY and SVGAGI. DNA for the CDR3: TGTGCCACCAACACTAACTATGGCTACACCTTC. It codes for CATNTNYGYTF.

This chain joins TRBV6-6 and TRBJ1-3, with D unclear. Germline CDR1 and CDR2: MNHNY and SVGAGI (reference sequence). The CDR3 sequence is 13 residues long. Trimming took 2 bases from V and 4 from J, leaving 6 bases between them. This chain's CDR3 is CASSYLSGNTIYF. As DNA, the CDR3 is TGTGCCAGCAGTTACCTAAGCGGAAACACCATATATTTT.

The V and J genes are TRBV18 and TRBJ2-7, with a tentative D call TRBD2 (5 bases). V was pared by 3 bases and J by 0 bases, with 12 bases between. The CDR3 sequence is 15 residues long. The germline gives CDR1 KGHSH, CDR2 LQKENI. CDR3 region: CASSPSGSTSYEQYF. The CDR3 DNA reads TGTGCCAGCTCACCGTCGGGGAGTACCTCCTACGAGCAGTACTTC.

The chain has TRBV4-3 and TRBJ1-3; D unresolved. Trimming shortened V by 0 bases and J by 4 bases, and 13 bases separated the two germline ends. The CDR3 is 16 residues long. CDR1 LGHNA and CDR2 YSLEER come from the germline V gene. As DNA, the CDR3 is TGCGCCAGCAGCCAAGAATCCGGATACGGGGGAAACACCATATATTTT. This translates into CASSQESGYGGNTIYF.

This CDR3 reads CSEKNTEPAYNEQFF. The CDR3 region has the DNA TGCAGCGAGAAGAACACGGAGCCCGCCTACAATGAGCAGTTCTTC. The genes are TRBV29-1 and TRBJ2-1; D is uncertain. The length of the CDR3 is 15 residues. Germline V gene lookup returns CDR1 SQVTM and CDR2 ANQGSEA. Trimming left V 7 bases short and J 2 bases short, with 18 bases between.

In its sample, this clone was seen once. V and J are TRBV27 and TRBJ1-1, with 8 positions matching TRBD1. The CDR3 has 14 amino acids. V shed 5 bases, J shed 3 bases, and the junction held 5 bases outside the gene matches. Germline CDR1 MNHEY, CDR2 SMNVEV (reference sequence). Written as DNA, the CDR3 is TGTGCCAGCAGTATCAGGGGGCGCGACACTGAAGCTTTCTTT. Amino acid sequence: CASSIRGRDTEAFF.

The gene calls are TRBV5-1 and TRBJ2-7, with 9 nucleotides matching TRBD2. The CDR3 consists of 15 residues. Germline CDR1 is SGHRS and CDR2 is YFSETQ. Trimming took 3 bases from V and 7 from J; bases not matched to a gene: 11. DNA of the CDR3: TGCGCCAGCAGCTCGGGGACTAGCAGACGAGGTGAGCAGTACTTC. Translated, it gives CASSSGTSRRGEQYF.